The rows below give T cell receptor beta chains drawn from one sample of a study of shared clonotypes between healthy human individuals. Sequencing was performed with immunoSEQ multiplex PCR; in TCRdb, only in-frame clones are kept and a portion is missing. There are 1,100,000 or so clones in the sample; approximately 80% occur only once, and roughly 0.56% lies in the top ten. Sequenced sample: memory CD4+ T cells from PBMCs. The receptors derive from a man aged 18 to 30 in good health. Some clones in this sample may be carry-over from other donors' samples. CDR3s include the opening cysteine and the closing phenylalanine or tryptophan. D genes are given only for firm matches. Clone size is not always given. Where it is, it says once, few, many or a class for expanded clones.

DNA: TGCGCCAGCAGCTTGGTACAGGGAGGTGGCGGTGGCACAGATACGCAGTATTTT
CDR3: CASSLVQGGGGGTDTQYF
J: TRBJ2-3
size: -
V: TRBV5-1
D: -

DNA: TGCGCCAGCAGCTTGAGGCCGAACAAAGAGGAGCACACCCGGGCCTACGAGCAGTACTTC
CDR3: CASSLRPNKEEHTRAYEQYF
J: TRBJ2-7
size: -
V: TRBV5-1
D: -

DNA: TGTGCCAGCAGCATTTTGAGCGGGATCATCTACGAGCAGTACTTC
CDR3: CASSILSGIIYEQYF
J: TRBJ2-7
size: -
V: TRBV5-4
D: TRBD2

DNA: TGTGCCAGTAGTATACCTCCAGGCGGGGAGCAGTTCTTC
CDR3: CASSIPPGGEQFF
J: TRBJ2-1
size: -
V: TRBV19
D: -

DNA: TGTGCCAGCTCACCGTTAACAGGTATGAACACTGAAGCTTTCTTT
CDR3: CASSPLTGMNTEAFF
J: TRBJ1-1
size: -
V: TRBV18
D: -

DNA: TGTGCCAGCAGTCCCCCCGGGGCAAACTATGGCTACACCTTC
CDR3: CASSPPGANYGYTF
J: TRBJ1-2
size: -
V: TRBV28
D: -

DNA: TGTGCCAGCAGTCAACCGAACACTGAAGCTTTCTTT
CDR3: CASSQPNTEAFF
J: TRBJ1-1
size: -
V: TRBV6-6
D: -

DNA: TGTGCCAGCAGTTCTCAGAGGGGGGGATACGAGCAGTACTTC
CDR3: CASSSQRGGYEQYF
J: TRBJ2-7
size: -
V: TRBV6-1
D: -

DNA: TGTGCCAGCAGCCAACAGGGACAGTACCAAGAGACCCAGTACTTC
CDR3: CASSQQGQYQETQYF
J: TRBJ2-5
size: -
V: TRBV7-2
D: TRBD1

DNA: TGTGCCAGCAGCCCACAGGGGGCGGGATCCGCGAACACTGAAGCTTTCTTT
CDR3: CASSPQGAGSANTEAFF
J: TRBJ1-1
size: -
V: TRBV9
D: TRBD1

DNA: TGTGCCAGCAGTCGGACTAGCGGGAGCGGTGTGGAGACCCAGTACTTC
CDR3: CASSRTSGSGVETQYF
J: TRBJ2-5
size: -
V: TRBV28
D: TRBD2

DNA: TGTGCCAGCAGCCGGGGACAGGGGACCTATGGCTACACCTTC
CDR3: CASSRGQGTYGYTF
J: TRBJ1-2
size: -
V: TRBV6-6
D: TRBD1

DNA: TGTGCCAGTAGTATCATAGCGGGCGAGCAGTACTTC
CDR3: CASSIIAGEQYF
J: TRBJ2-7
size: -
V: TRBV19
D: TRBD2

DNA: TGTGCCAGCAGCGCCTGGGACAGGAACACCGGGGAGCTGTTTTTT
CDR3: CASSAWDRNTGELFF
J: TRBJ2-2
size: once
V: TRBV6-1
D: TRBD1

DNA: TGCGCCAGCTATAGCGGGAGGACCGCTCTGGAGACCCAGTACTTC
CDR3: CASYSGRTALETQYF
J: TRBJ2-5
size: many
V: TRBV5-1
D: TRBD2

DNA: TGTGCCAGCTCACCACGACTCCTCCCCTACGAGCAGTACTTC
CDR3: CASSPRLLPYEQYF
J: TRBJ2-7
size: -
V: TRBV18
D: -

DNA: TGTGCCAGCTCACCCCAAGGGACAGGGGCCCTCCGTCAGCCCCAGCATTTT
CDR3: CASSPQGTGALRQPQHF
J: TRBJ1-5
size: -
V: TRBV18
D: TRBD1

DNA: TGCGCCAGCAGGAGCTTAGCGGGAGGGACCGGGGATACGCAGTATTTT
CDR3: CASRSLAGGTGDTQYF
J: TRBJ2-3
size: -
V: TRBV5-1
D: TRBD2

DNA: TGTGCCAGCTCTCAAGTAGACAGGGTTTTCTATGGCTACACCTTC
CDR3: CASSQVDRVFYGYTF
J: TRBJ1-2
size: few
V: TRBV18
D: TRBD1

DNA: TGTGCCAGCGGCGTAACAGGGGGCGTTGAGACCCAGTACTTC
CDR3: CASGVTGGVETQYF
J: TRBJ2-5
size: many
V: TRBV7-9
D: TRBD1

DNA: TGTGCCAGCAGTTCCTTTTATGAGCAGTTCTTC
CDR3: CASSSFYEQFF
J: TRBJ2-1
size: -
V: TRBV6-5
D: -

DNA: TGTGCCAGTAGAGCACAGGGGGGTGGTGAAGCTTTCTTT
CDR3: CASRAQGGGEAFF
J: TRBJ1-1
size: -
V: TRBV19
D: TRBD1

DNA: TGTGCCAGCAGTGGGGTTAACACCGGGGAGCTGTTTTTT
CDR3: CASSGVNTGELFF
J: TRBJ2-2
size: -
V: TRBV6-1
D: -

DNA: TGCGCCAGCAGCTTAGCGGGAAGCACAGATACGCAGTATTTT
CDR3: CASSLAGSTDTQYF
J: TRBJ2-3
size: -
V: TRBV5-1
D: TRBD2

DNA: TGTGCCAGCAGTTTATACCAGGGATTCGAGACCCAGTACTTC
CDR3: CASSLYQGFETQYF
J: TRBJ2-5
size: -
V: TRBV27
D: -

DNA: TGTGCCAGCTCACCGAATCCCTACGAGCAGTACTTC
CDR3: CASSPNPYEQYF
J: TRBJ2-7
size: -
V: TRBV18
D: -

DNA: TGTGCCAGCAGCCTAGGGACAGGGGAAAACAATGAGCAGTTCTTC
CDR3: CASSLGTGENNEQFF
J: TRBJ2-1
size: -
V: TRBV4-2
D: TRBD1

DNA: TGTGCCAGCAGTCAAGTGGGGAGCGGCGCAGATACGCAGTATTTT
CDR3: CASSQVGSGADTQYF
J: TRBJ2-3
size: many
V: TRBV6-4
D: -

DNA: TGTGCCAGCAGCCTTGGGGGCGCGGGCGCCCATCCACTGAGAGAGACCCAGTACTTC
CDR3: CASSLGGAGAHPLRETQYF
J: TRBJ2-5
size: -
V: TRBV2
D: -

DNA: TGCGCCAGTTACCCGGGACAGAGTACCGCGAACACCGGGGAGCTGTTTTTT
CDR3: CASYPGQSTANTGELFF
J: TRBJ2-2
size: -
V: TRBV5-1
D: TRBD1

DNA: TGTGCCATCAGTAGAACAGGGGGCGAGCAGTACTTC
CDR3: CAISRTGGEQYF
J: TRBJ2-7
size: -
V: TRBV10-3
D: TRBD1

DNA: TGCGCCAGCAGTTACGACGCAGAGGGTGGGAATGAGCAGTTCTTC
CDR3: CASSYDAEGGNEQFF
J: TRBJ2-1
size: few
V: TRBV4-3
D: -

DNA: TGTGCCAGCACCGTGGGGGGGAGCACAGATACGCAGTATTTT
CDR3: CASTVGGSTDTQYF
J: TRBJ2-3
size: once
V: TRBV28
D: TRBD2

DNA: TGTGCCAGCAGCTTGTCGACAGGGAACGCAGACATTCAGTACTTC
CDR3: CASSLSTGNADIQYF
J: TRBJ2-4
size: -
V: TRBV5-4
D: TRBD1

DNA: TGTGCCAGCAGCCAAGGGGTAAGGGAGGACACTGAAGCTTTCTTT
CDR3: CASSQGVREDTEAFF
J: TRBJ1-1
size: -
V: TRBV4-2
D: -

DNA: TGTGCCAGCAGACCTTCTACCAGGGGCACCGGGGAGCTGTTTTTT
CDR3: CASRPSTRGTGELFF
J: TRBJ2-2
size: -
V: TRBV6-5
D: -

DNA: TGTGCCAGCCCCTCCGGCCGGGGGGAGACCCAGTACTTC
CDR3: CASPSGRGETQYF
J: TRBJ2-5
size: once
V: TRBV28
D: -

DNA: TGCAGCGTCCAGGGAAGCAATCAGCCCCAGCATTTT
CDR3: CSVQGSNQPQHF
J: TRBJ1-5
size: -
V: TRBV29-1
D: -

DNA: TGTGCCACCCGGACAGGGGGCTACGAGCAGTACTTC
CDR3: CATRTGGYEQYF
J: TRBJ2-7
size: -
V: TRBV2
D: TRBD1

DNA: TGTGCCAGCTCACTCCAACAGGGGATACAAGAGACCCAGTACTTC
CDR3: CASSLQQGIQETQYF
J: TRBJ2-5
size: -
V: TRBV18
D: TRBD1

DNA: TGTGCCAGTAGTATAAGCCACACTAACACCGGGGAGCTGTTTTTT
CDR3: CASSISHTNTGELFF
J: TRBJ2-2
size: few
V: TRBV19
D: -

DNA: TGTGCCAGCAGCTTAGCCGACAGGGGAGAGCAGTACTTC
CDR3: CASSLADRGEQYF
J: TRBJ2-7
size: -
V: TRBV7-9
D: TRBD1

DNA: TGTGCCAGCAGTTTACTCCGGGGGCAGCCCCAGCATTTT
CDR3: CASSLLRGQPQHF
J: TRBJ1-5
size: -
V: TRBV28
D: -

DNA: TGTGCCAGTAGTATAGGGTTGGTGGGATCTAACGAGCAGTACTTC
CDR3: CASSIGLVGSNEQYF
J: TRBJ2-7
size: many
V: TRBV19
D: -

DNA: TGCGCCAGCCGGGACAGGGGAATGGGCGAGCAGTACTTC
CDR3: CASRDRGMGEQYF
J: TRBJ2-7
size: -
V: TRBV10-2
D: TRBD1

DNA: TGCGCCAGCAGCCAGAGGACAGGGGATGAGCAGTACTTC
CDR3: CASSQRTGDEQYF
J: TRBJ2-7
size: -
V: TRBV4-1
D: TRBD1

DNA: TGTGCAAGTCGCCTCACTAGCGGGTCTTACGAGCAGTACTTC
CDR3: CASRLTSGSYEQYF
J: TRBJ2-7
size: few
V: TRBV12-2
D: -

DNA: TGTGCCAGCAGCTTAGTAGGGCTAGCGGGAGATACGCAGTATTTT
CDR3: CASSLVGLAGDTQYF
J: TRBJ2-3
size: -
V: TRBV7-9
D: TRBD2

DNA: TGCGCCAGCAGCTTGTCCAGGAACTATGGCTACACCTTC
CDR3: CASSLSRNYGYTF
J: TRBJ1-2
size: -
V: TRBV5-1
D: -

DNA: TGTGCCAGCAGTGAGGCGACAGGAATATACAATGAGCAGTTCTTC
CDR3: CASSEATGIYNEQFF
J: TRBJ2-1
size: -
V: TRBV6-1
D: -